One T cell receptor (beta chain) is described in this entry. The antigen remains unidentified. Looked up from germline, CDR1 is SQVTM and CDR2 is ANQGSEA. The CDR3 extends over 12 amino acids. Trimming removed 7 bases from V and 9 bases from J, with 18 bases in between. This sample was taken from a study of human T cells and chemical hapten exposure. Study-wide context: Per-sample variation in TCR yield stemmed mainly from small pooled library volume differences.

Using its own MiXCR run on the RACE reads, TCRdb lists one record per CDR3 protein. This table holds about 80,000 distinct CDR3 sequences, 14% found once. Sample time point: pre-sensitization, week 0. Treatment in this sample: therapeutic diphenylcyclopropenone sensitization with weekly scalp DPC. General study results and limits: Controls had significantly fewer large CDR3 similarity clusters than were formed by expanded TCRs.

The gene calls are TRBV29-1 and TRBJ2-5; D might be TRBD1 (5 bases). This TCR was sampled from a woman aged 45-65 years with alopecia areata. Some clones in this sample may be carry-over from other donors' samples. The sequenced sample was whole blood, obtained in connection with sensitization to the hapten diphenylcyclopropenone (DPC). DNA for the CDR3: TGCAGCGCCCTAGGACGGTCACAGGCCCAGTACTTC. Translating it yields CSALGRSQAQYF.